Sequencing of this T cell receptor (beta chain) was carried out in a study of T cells expressing NK-cell markers. General study findings and limits: The study found these clonotypes also leading the CD3+CD56-NKG2C+ fraction in a few donors.

With UMIs, 5'RACE template switching was used to make TCR beta cDNA. Each CDR3 protein gets one entry in TCRdb, which reprocessed the 5' RACE reads and gives no DNA. The listing records fewer than 400,000 distinct CDR3 sequences. The CDR3 runs 16 residues. In germline, CDR1 is SGHRS, CDR2 YFSETQ. On this clonotype: No antigen is known for it.

The origin of this receptor is a woman aged 50 to 60 in good health. The gene calls are TRBV5-1 and TRBJ1-2; TCRdb picks TRBD1, but there is no DNA to check that call. Specimen: blood T cells: a sorted CD56 or NKG2C T cell subset, CD4+ or CD8+ T cells, or bulk PBMC T cells (not recorded which). The CDR3 region is CASSLKDQGPLRGYTF.